What follows are 2 T cell receptor beta chains derived from one specimen sequenced in a study of T-cell memory formation after mild COVID-19. Each CDR3 protein is one row after TCRdb ran MiXCR on the 5' RACE reads. The table includes about 400,000 distinct CDR3 sequences, about a sixth detected once. The specimen was PBMCs or a T cell subset sorted from them (not recorded which). These receptors were taken from a man aged 18 to 30 who had mild COVID-19 (a few samples of this study predate the infection). Cell type and time point are not known.

This sequence joins TRBV5-1 and TRBJ1-4; D possibly corresponds to TRBD1 (6 bases). The CDR3 spans 15 residues. Germline assignment: CDR1 SGHRS and CDR2 YFSETQ. The V end was cut by 1 base, the J end by 3 bases, with 10 bases between. The CDR3 sequence: CASSLTGASNEKLFF. DNA of the CDR3: TGCGCCAGCAGCTTGACGGGGGCGTCTAATGAAAAACTGTTTTTT.

This clonotype occurred a few times. The gene calls are TRBV7-2 and TRBJ2-3, with TRBD2 matching 9 bases. The CDR3 is made up of 15 amino acids. CDR1 and CDR2 from the germline V gene are SGHTA and FQGNSA. Trimming took 6 bases from V and 4 from J; bases not matched to a gene: 8. The CDR3 DNA reads as TGTGCCAGCAGGCAAACTAGCGGGCAGGCAGATACGCAGTATTTT. Its translation is CASRQTSGQADTQYF.